This T cell receptor (beta chain) was identified during a study of human T cells and chemical hapten exposure. On the study more broadly: Once 0.01% DPC had been applied to the upper back by patch test, readings were taken at 6 days. Points from the study as a whole: Compared to controls, expanded TCRs made significantly more large clusters of similar CDR3s. Donor immune responses may differ from healthy people's, since all donors had alopecia. No shift was seen in TCRs above 1 in 1000 frequency with DPC sensitization.

TCRdb analysed the RACE reads with MiXCR anew, one entry per CDR3 protein. The sample contains 300,000 to 450,000 distinct CDR3 sequences, roughly 4.6% of which appear only once. With respect to this clonotype: No antigen is known for it.

The time point was: pre-sensitization, week 0. Treatment in this sample: therapeutic diphenylcyclopropenone sensitization with weekly scalp DPC. This CDR3 comprises 11 residues. V shed 6 bases and J shed 9 bases, with 10 bases lying between them. The origin of this receptor is a woman in her fifties or sixties with alopecia areata. Some clones in this sample may be carry-over from other donors' samples. This specimen consisted of whole blood, obtained in connection with sensitization to the hapten diphenylcyclopropenone (DPC). The chain recombines TRBV12-3 or TRBV12-4 with TRBJ2-3, with D unresolved. The CDR3 is CASRGPRTQYF. In DNA form, the CDR3 reads TGTGCCAGCAGGGGTCCCAGGACGCAGTATTTT.